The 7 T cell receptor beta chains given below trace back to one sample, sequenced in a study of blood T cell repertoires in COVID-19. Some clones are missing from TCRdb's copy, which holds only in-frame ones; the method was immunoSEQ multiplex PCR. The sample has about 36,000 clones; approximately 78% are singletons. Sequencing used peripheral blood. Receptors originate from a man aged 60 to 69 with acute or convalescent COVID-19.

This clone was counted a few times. The CDR3 region has the DNA TGTGCCAGCAGTGAGACTAGAGGGGAGACCCAGTACTTC. It codes for CASSETRGETQYF. This sequence joins TRBV12-3 or TRBV12-4 and TRBJ2-5, with a tentative D call TRBD2 (6 bases). The CDR3 loop spans 13 amino acids. V dropped 5 bases and J dropped 5 bases, with 12 bases sitting between them.

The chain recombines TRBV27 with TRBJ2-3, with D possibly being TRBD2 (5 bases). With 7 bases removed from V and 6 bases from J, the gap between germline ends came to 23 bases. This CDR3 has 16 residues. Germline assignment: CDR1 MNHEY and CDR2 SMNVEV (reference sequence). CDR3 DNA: TGTGCCAGCACCCCTCTCGCGCCCGGGATGTGGGATACGCAGTATTTT. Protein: CASTPLAPGMWDTQYF.

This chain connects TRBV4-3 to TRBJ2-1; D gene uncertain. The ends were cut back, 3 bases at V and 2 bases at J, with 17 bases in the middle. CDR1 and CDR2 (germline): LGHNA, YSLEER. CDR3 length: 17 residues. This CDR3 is CASSHPPASPPYNEQFF. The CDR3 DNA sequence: TGCGCCAGCAGCCACCCCCCAGCGAGTCCTCCCTACAATGAGCAGTTCTTC.

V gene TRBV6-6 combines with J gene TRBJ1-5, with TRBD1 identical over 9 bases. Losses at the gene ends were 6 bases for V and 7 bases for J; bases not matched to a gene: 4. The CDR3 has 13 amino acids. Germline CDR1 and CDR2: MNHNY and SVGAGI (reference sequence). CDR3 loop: CASSWDRDQPQHF. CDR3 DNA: TGTGCCAGCAGCTGGGACAGGGACCAGCCCCAGCATTTT.

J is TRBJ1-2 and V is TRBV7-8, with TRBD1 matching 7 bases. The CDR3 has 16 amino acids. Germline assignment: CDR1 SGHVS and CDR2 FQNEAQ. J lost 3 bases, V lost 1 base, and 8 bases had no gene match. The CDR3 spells CASSLEYRGTDYGYTF. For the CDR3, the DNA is TGTGCCAGCAGCTTAGAGTACAGGGGAACAGACTATGGCTACACCTTC.

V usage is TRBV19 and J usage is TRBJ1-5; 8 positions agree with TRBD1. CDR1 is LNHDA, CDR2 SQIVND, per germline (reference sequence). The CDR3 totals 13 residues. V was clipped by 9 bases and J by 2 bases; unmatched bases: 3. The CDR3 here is CASRGLGNQPQHF. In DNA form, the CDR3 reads TGTGCCAGCAGGGGGCTTGGCAATCAGCCCCAGCATTTT.

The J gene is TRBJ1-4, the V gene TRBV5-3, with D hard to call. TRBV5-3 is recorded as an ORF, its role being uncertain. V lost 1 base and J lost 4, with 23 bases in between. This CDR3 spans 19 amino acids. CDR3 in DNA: TGTGCCAGAAGCTTGCCCTCTCCGATGAGGGATATGGGTAATGAAAAACTGTTTTTT. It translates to CARSLPSPMRDMGNEKLFF.